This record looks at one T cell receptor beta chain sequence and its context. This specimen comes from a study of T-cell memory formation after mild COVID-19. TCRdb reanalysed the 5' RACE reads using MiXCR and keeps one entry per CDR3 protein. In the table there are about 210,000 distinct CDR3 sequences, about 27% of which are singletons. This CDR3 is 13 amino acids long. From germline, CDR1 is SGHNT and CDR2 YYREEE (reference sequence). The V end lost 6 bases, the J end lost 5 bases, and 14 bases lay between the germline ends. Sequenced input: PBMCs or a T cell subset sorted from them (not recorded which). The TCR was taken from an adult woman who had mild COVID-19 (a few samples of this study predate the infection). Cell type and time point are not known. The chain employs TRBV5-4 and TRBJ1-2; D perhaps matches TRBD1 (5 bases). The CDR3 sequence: CASTSGDFYGYTF. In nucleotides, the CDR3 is TGTGCCAGCACGTCGGGGGACTTTTATGGCTACACCTTC.